Each of the 15 T cell receptor beta chains below was sequenced from the same sample in a study of cytotoxic CD8 clonotypes in ibrutinib-treated CLL. Sequencing used immunoSEQ multiplex PCR; TCRdb keeps in-frame clones, though not all of them. This sample has approximately 16,000 clones, with roughly 68% found just once. Sequenced here: PBMCs, sampled before ibrutinib treatment. These receptor sequences come from a human donor with chronic lymphocytic leukemia.

A single count supports this clone. This chain uses TRBV2 with TRBJ1-2; maybe TRBD1 (6 bases). V was shortened by 6 bases and J by 8 bases, with 16 bases between the two germline ends. The V gene's germline CDR1 is SNHLY and CDR2 FYNNEI. The CDR3 totals 13 residues. CDR3 nucleotides: TGTGCCAGCAGGGCCGGACAGACGAGAGGCTACACCTTC. Its translation: CASRAGQTRGYTF.

This CDR3 is CASSKGLNQETQYF. The CDR3 DNA is TGCGCCAGCAGCAAGGGACTAAACCAAGAGACCCAGTACTTC. The gene calls are TRBV5-1 and TRBJ2-5, with 7 positions matching TRBD2. The CDR3 length is 14 residues. V lost 4 bases, J lost 0 bases, and 3 bases stayed unmatched. Germline V gene lookup returns CDR1 SGHRS and CDR2 YFSETQ.

V usage is TRBV28 and J usage is TRBJ2-5; tentative D call: TRBD2 (7 bases). This CDR3 has 13 amino acids. V lost 7 bases and J 5 bases, leaving 14 bases between the germline ends. Germline CDR1 MDHEN, CDR2 SYDVKM. The CDR3 region has the DNA TGTGCCAGCAAGCCACAGGGAGGGGAGACCCAGTACTTC. Translated, it gives CASKPQGGETQYF.

V gene TRBV19 combines with J gene TRBJ1-5; 10 nucleotides line up with TRBD1. Trimming at V came to 6 bases and at J to 7 bases, leaving 12 bases not matched to a gene. This CDR3 comprises 16 residues. Germline-derived CDR1 and CDR2 are LNHDA and SQIVND (reference sequence). CDR3 DNA: TGTGCCAGTAGCCGCGGCCGGGACAGGGGAGGACAGCCCCAGCATTTT. Its protein product is CASSRGRDRGGQPQHF.

V gene TRBV11-1 combines with J gene TRBJ2-3, with 11 bases fitting TRBD2. Germline V gene data show CDR1 as SGHAT and CDR2 as FQDESV (reference sequence). The V and J ends lost 3 bases and 0 bases, in that order; junction bases with no gene match: 2. The CDR3 sequence is 16 residues long. The CDR3 here is CASSFTSGGSTDTQYF. CDR3 DNA: TGTGCCAGCAGCTTCACTAGCGGGGGAAGCACAGATACGCAGTATTTT. Complete variable domain (other parts from reference TRBV11-1 and TRBJ2-3): EAEVAQSPRYKITEKSQAVAFWCDPISGHATLYWYRQILGQGPELLVQFQDESVVDDSQLPKDRFSAERLKGVDSTLKIQPAELGDSAMYLCASSFTSGGSTDTQYFGPGTRLTVL.

V usage is TRBV9 and J usage is TRBJ2-7; D may be TRBD1 or TRBD2 (5 bases each). CDR1 and CDR2 from the germline V gene are SGDLS and YYNGEE. Deletions cut 5 bases from V and 6 bases from J, with 18 bases between. The CDR3 is made up of 14 amino acids. CDR3 nucleotide sequence: TGTGCCAGCAGATTGAGGGGCTTAAAGGGCGAGCAGTACTTC. It yields the protein CASRLRGLKGEQYF.

This chain joins TRBV7-9 and TRBJ2-3; 10 nucleotides match TRBD1. The CDR3 spans 12 residues. V was pared by 6 bases and J by 9 bases, with 3 bases of the junction left unmatched. Germline V gene sequence: CDR1 SEHNR, CDR2 FQNEAQ (reference sequence). The CDR3 sequence is CASRRDRGTQYF. The CDR3 DNA sequence: TGTGCCAGCAGACGGGACAGGGGAACGCAGTATTTT.

The rearrangement uses TRBV18 and TRBJ2-3; a weak D match, TRBD2 (5 bases). Germline CDR1 KGHSH, CDR2 LQKENI. Trimming cost V 2 bases and J 0 bases, with 15 bases left between them. The CDR3 totals 17 residues. The CDR3 is CASSPMAGLGSTDTQYF. DNA for the CDR3: TGTGCCAGCTCACCAATGGCGGGCTTGGGTAGCACAGATACGCAGTATTTT.

J is TRBJ2-5 and V is TRBV13, with D unresolved. Trimming stripped 1 base from V and 2 bases from J, with 5 bases between. CDR1 and CDR2 from the germline V gene are PRHDT and FYEKMQ (reference sequence). CDR3 length equals 13 residues. The CDR3 nucleotides read TGTGCCAGCAGCTTAGCGGTACAAGAGACCCAGTACTTC. It yields the protein CASSLAVQETQYF.

This chain joins TRBV6-5 and TRBJ2-3, with a possible D match to TRBD2 (5 bases). Germline V CDR1 and CDR2: MNHEY, SVGAGI. The CDR3 has 15 residues. The V end was cut by 2 bases, the J end by 4 bases, with 13 bases between. The CDR3: CASSYGLRGADTQYF. DNA of the CDR3: TGTGCCAGCAGTTACGGGTTACGGGGTGCAGATACGCAGTATTTT.

The table lists this clone with a count of one. The rearrangement joins TRBV19 to TRBJ1-1; TRBD1 agrees at 7 bases. The CDR3 contains 14 residues. Germline V gives CDR1 LNHDA, CDR2 SQIVND (reference sequence). Trimming took 7 bases from V and 5 from J; bases not matched to a gene: 10. For the CDR3, the DNA is TGTGCCAGTACCCGACAGGGCAAAGTGACTGAAGCTTTCTTT. Its protein is CASTRQGKVTEAFF. Using reference TRBV19 and TRBJ1-1 for the parts outside the CDR3, the full variable domain is DGGITQSPKYLFRKEGQNVTLSCEQNLNHDAMYWYRQDPGQGLRLIYYSQIVNDFQKGDIAEGYSVSREKKESFPLTVTSAQKNPTAFYLCASTRQGKVTEAFFGQGTRLTVV.

The chain couples TRBV18 to TRBJ1-1; D uncertain. The length of the CDR3 is 14 residues. V lost 4 bases, J lost 0 bases, and 9 bases lay in between. Germline V gene sequence: CDR1 KGHSH, CDR2 LQKENI. For the CDR3, the DNA is TGTGCCAGCTCACTAGGTGGTATGAACACTGAAGCTTTCTTT. It yields the protein CASSLGGMNTEAFF.

J is TRBJ2-1 and V is TRBV14; 9 positions match TRBD2. The CDR3 sequence is 20 residues long. Trimming cost V 3 bases and J 0 bases; bases outside gene matches: 15. Germline CDR1 is SGHDN and CDR2 is FVKESK. CDR3: CASSHLPGLAGEGSYNEQFF. The CDR3 DNA sequence: TGTGCCAGCAGCCACTTACCGGGACTAGCCGGAGAGGGCTCCTACAATGAGCAGTTCTTC.

The chain employs TRBV4-1 and TRBJ2-3; D is unclear. Deletions cut 0 bases from V and 10 bases from J, with 11 bases between. Germline V gene lookup returns CDR1 MGHRA and CDR2 YSYEKL. This CDR3 has 13 amino acids. Here the CDR3 reads CASSQDHPLAQYF. The DNA for the CDR3 is TGCGCCAGCAGCCAAGACCACCCTTTGGCGCAGTATTTT.

This chain uses TRBV19 with TRBJ1-2; 7 bases are a match to TRBD1. Looked up from germline, CDR1 is LNHDA and CDR2 is SQIVND (reference sequence). This CDR3 contains 15 residues. Trimming at V came to 3 bases and at J to 5 bases, leaving 9 bases not matched to a gene. The CDR3 reads CASSIPRGGLYGYTF. CDR3 DNA sequence: TGTGCCAGTAGTATTCCCAGGGGGGGATTATATGGCTACACCTTC. The complete variable domain, with remaining parts taken from reference TRBV19 and TRBJ1-2, reads DGGITQSPKYLFRKEGQNVTLSCEQNLNHDAMYWYRQDPGQGLRLIYYSQIVNDFQKGDIAEGYSVSREKKESFPLTVTSAQKNPTAFYLCASSIPRGGLYGYTFGSGTRLTVV.